This T cell receptor (beta chain) is from a study of CD8 T cells in Susac syndrome. RNA amounts of about 0.5 to 1 ug underwent reverse transcription with random hexamers. TCRdb re-analysed the immunoSEQ multiplex PCR reads in MiXCR, keeping a single row per CDR3 protein. The repertoire holds around 100,000 distinct CDR3 sequences, approximately 95% seen once, with approximately 0.33% in the top ten. Sequencing of TCR beta drew on CD8+ and CD4+ T cells from blood. The germline gives CDR1 MNHEY, CDR2 SVGAGI. V gave up 6 bases and J gave up 3 bases, with 9 bases separating them. The CDR3 contains 13 residues.

The rearrangement links TRBV6-5 to TRBJ2-1; D is possibly TRBD2 (5 bases). This TCR derives from a human donor with Susac syndrome. What was sequenced was CD8+ T cells from PBMCs. The CDR3 protein is CASSRTGYNEQFF. CDR3 bases: TGTGCCAGCAGCCGGACTGGCTACAATGAGCAGTTCTTC.